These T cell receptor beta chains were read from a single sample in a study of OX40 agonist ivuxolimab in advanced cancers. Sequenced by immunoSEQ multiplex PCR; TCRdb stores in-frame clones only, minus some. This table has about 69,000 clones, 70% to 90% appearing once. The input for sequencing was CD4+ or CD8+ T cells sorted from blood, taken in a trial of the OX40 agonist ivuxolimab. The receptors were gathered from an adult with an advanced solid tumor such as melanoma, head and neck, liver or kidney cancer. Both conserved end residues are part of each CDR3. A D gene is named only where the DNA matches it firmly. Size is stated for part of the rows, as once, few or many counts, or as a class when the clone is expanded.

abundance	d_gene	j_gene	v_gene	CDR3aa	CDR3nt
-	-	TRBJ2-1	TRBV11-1	CASSSGHMQQFF	TGTGCCAGCAGCTCCGGACACATGCAACAGTTCTTC
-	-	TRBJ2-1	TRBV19	CASNLGDSTGYNEQFF	TGTGCCAGTAATTTGGGGGACTCGACGGGCTACAATGAGCAGTTCTTC
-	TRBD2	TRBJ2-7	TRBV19	CASSLRLADIHEQYF	TGTGCCAGTAGTCTTAGACTAGCGGATATTCACGAGCAGTACTTC
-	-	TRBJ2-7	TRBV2	CASSEGYEQYF	TGTGCCAGCAGTGAGGGGTACGAGCAGTACTTC
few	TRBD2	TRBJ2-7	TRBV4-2	CASSQSASGLYEQYF	TGTGCCAGCAGCCAATCCGCTAGCGGACTATACGAGCAGTACTTC
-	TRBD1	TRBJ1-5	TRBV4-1	CASSQVTGGRSNQPQHF	TGCGCCAGCAGCCAAGTCACAGGGGGGAGAAGCAATCAGCCCCAGCATTTT
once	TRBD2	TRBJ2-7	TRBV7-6	CASSPGLAVEQYF	TGTGCCAGCAGCCCAGGACTAGCCGTCGAGCAGTACTTC
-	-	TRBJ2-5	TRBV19	CASSSRRETQYF	TGTGCCAGTAGTAGCCGACGGGAGACCCAGTACTTC
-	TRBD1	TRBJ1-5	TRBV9	CASSVGQGGQPQHF	TGTGCCAGCAGCGTAGGTCAGGGGGGGCAGCCCCAGCATTTT
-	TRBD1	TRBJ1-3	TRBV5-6	CASSAWTGNGNTIYF	TGTGCCAGCAGCGCTTGGACAGGGAATGGAAACACCATATATTTT
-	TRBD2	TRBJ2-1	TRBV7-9	CASSLRTSGINEQFF	TGTGCCAGCAGCTTAAGGACTAGCGGTATCAATGAGCAGTTCTTC
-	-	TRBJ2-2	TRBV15	CATSFRVNTGELFF	TGTGCCACCAGCTTCCGGGTAAACACCGGGGAGCTGTTTTTT
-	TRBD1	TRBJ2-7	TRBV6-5	CASSYSPRGLYEQYF	TGTGCCAGCAGTTACTCCCCAAGGGGGCTCTACGAGCAGTACTTC
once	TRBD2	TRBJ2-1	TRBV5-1	CASSSVPGLAGVANEQFF	TGCGCCAGCAGCTCAGTCCCGGGACTAGCGGGAGTAGCCAATGAGCAGTTCTTC
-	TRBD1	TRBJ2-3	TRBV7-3	CASSSRQGHTDTQYF	TGTGCCAGCAGCTCGAGACAGGGGCACACAGATACGCAGTATTTT
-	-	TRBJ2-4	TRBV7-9	CASSLQGGNIQYF	TGTGCCAGCAGCTTACAGGGGGGAAACATTCAGTACTTC
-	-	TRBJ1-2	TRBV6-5	CASINLPSGNYGYTF	TGTGCCAGCATAAACCTCCCGTCAGGTAACTATGGCTACACCTTC
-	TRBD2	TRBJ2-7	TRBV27	CASSFLAGPVYEQYF	TGTGCCAGCAGTTTTCTAGCGGGGCCAGTCTACGAGCAGTACTTC
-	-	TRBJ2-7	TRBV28	CASTGISYEQYF	TGTGCCAGCACCGGGATCTCCTACGAGCAGTACTTC
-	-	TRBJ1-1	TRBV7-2	CASSLYKGAEAFF	TGTGCCAGCAGCTTATACAAGGGGGCTGAAGCTTTCTTT
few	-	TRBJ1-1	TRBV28	CASSPQTIFNTEAFF	TGTGCCAGCAGCCCCCAAACTATCTTCAACACTGAAGCTTTCTTT
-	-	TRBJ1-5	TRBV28	CASSLGGGVGNQPQHF	TGTGCCAGCAGTCTAGGGGGAGGGGTAGGCAATCAGCCCCAGCATTTT
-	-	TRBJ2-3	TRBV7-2	CASSLLYGWDGTDTQYF	TGTGCCAGCAGCTTACTCTATGGTTGGGATGGCACAGATACGCAGTATTTT
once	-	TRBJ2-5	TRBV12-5	CASGFSGEETQYF	TGTGCTAGTGGTTTCTCGGGGGAAGAGACCCAGTACTTC
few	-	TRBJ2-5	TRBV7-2	CASSPFVGGETQYF	TGTGCCAGCAGCCCGTTCGTGGGGGGAGAGACCCAGTACTTC
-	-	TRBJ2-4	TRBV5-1	CASSLGRAVTGNIQYF	TGCGCCAGCAGCTTGGGGAGGGCAGTGACGGGAAACATTCAGTACTTC